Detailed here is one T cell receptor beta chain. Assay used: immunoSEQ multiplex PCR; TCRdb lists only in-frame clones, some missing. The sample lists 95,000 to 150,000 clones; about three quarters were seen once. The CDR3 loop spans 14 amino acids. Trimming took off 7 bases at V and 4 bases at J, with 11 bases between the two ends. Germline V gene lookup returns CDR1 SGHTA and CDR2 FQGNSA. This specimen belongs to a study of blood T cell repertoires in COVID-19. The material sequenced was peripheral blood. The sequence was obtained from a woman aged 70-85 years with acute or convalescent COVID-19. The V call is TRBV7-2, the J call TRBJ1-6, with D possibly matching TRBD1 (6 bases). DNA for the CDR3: TGTGCCAGCAACGAACAGGGTTATAATTCACCCCTCCACTTT. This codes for CASNEQGYNSPLHF. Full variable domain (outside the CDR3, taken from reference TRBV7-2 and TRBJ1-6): GAGVSQSPSNKVTEKGKDVELRCDPISGHTALYWYRQSLGQGLEFLIYFQGNSAPDKSGLPSDRFSAERTGGSVSTLTIQRTQQEDSAVYLCASNEQGYNSPLHFGNGTRLTVT.